The 7 T cell receptor beta chains listed next were all sequenced from one sample in a study of blood T cell repertoires in COVID-19. Repertoires were generated with immunoSEQ multiplex PCR, while TCRdb's copy carries only in-frame clones and drops some. The data show roughly 100,000 clones, with roughly 81% seen just once and over 9% held by the top ten. Sequenced material: peripheral blood. The receptors come from a woman in her 70s with acute or convalescent COVID-19.

V and J are TRBV19 and TRBJ2-3; 12 nucleotides align to TRBD2. The CDR3 is made up of 17 amino acids. Germline V lookup: CDR1 LNHDA, CDR2 SQIVND (reference sequence). The trim removed 5 bases at V and 4 bases at J, leaving 10 bases unmatched. The CDR3 bases are TGTGCCAGTAGTGGATCCCTAGCGGGAGGGCCCTCAGATACGCAGTATTTT. This encodes CASSGSLAGGPSDTQYF.

The chain recombines TRBV7-8 with TRBJ1-1; D unclear. This CDR3 is 16 amino acids long. V gave up 6 bases and J gave up 3 bases, with 20 bases separating them. Per germline, CDR1 SGHVS and CDR2 FQNEAQ. The CDR3 region is CASSRQSGRGYTEAFF. CDR3 coding DNA: TGTGCCAGCAGTCGTCAAAGTGGACGGGGATACACTGAAGCTTTCTTT.

The chain joins TRBV4-3 to TRBJ1-5; 7 bases fit TRBD1. There are 16 residues in the CDR3. CDR1 LGHNA and CDR2 YSLEER come from the germline V gene. The J segment lost 5 bases and the V segment lost 0 bases, leaving 7 bases of the junction unmatched. This chain's CDR3 is CASSQEHGTEYQPQHF. The CDR3 coding sequence is TGCGCCAGCAGCCAAGAACACGGGACAGAGTATCAGCCCCAGCATTTT.

V usage is TRBV5-1 and J usage is TRBJ2-1; D possibly corresponds to TRBD2 (5 bases). Germline V lookup: CDR1 SGHRS, CDR2 YFSETQ. The CDR3 covers 14 residues. The V and J ends lost 0 bases and 6 bases respectively, with 10 bases between them. The CDR3 protein is CASSLGGLSNEQFF. The CDR3 DNA is TGCGCCAGCAGCTTGGGCGGACTCTCCAATGAGCAGTTCTTC.

The J gene is TRBJ2-7, the V gene TRBV7-6; 10 bases fit TRBD2. With 2 bases clipped from V and 6 bases from J, the junction kept 1 base outside the gene matches. Germline V gene data show CDR1 as SGHVS and CDR2 as FNYEAQ. The CDR3 totals 13 residues. The CDR3: CASSLSGRGEQYF. In nucleotides, the CDR3 is TGTGCCAGCAGCTTAAGCGGGAGGGGCGAGCAGTACTTC.

The chain has TRBV1 and TRBJ2-2; the listed D gene, TRBD1, was not tested against the DNA. TRBV1 constitutes a pseudogene. CDR3 length equals 13 residues. The CDR3 nucleotides are TGCACCAGCAGCCTGGGCGACACCGGGGAGCTGTTTTTT. It encodes CTSSLGDTGELFF.

Only one count was recorded for this clone. The V and J genes are TRBV6-2 or TRBV6-3 and TRBJ1-2; possibly TRBD1 for D (6 bases). V shed 2 bases and J shed 4 bases, with 11 bases lying between them. The CDR3 extends over 14 amino acids. Germline CDR1 reads MNHEY; CDR2 reads SVGEGT. CDR3: CASSYLGQSYGYTF. The CDR3 region has the DNA TGTGCCAGCAGTTACCTGGGACAAAGCTATGGCTACACCTTC.